This entry lists 14 T cell receptor beta chains sequenced from one sample in a study of CD8 T cells in Susac syndrome. Reverse transcription used 0.5 to 1 ug RNA and random hexamers. TCRdb independently ran MiXCR on the immunoSEQ multiplex PCR reads; one entry per CDR3 protein. The table includes 150,000 to 200,000 distinct CDR3 sequences, roughly 95% detected once. The sample was CD8+ T cells from PBMCs. These receptors all come from a human donor with multiple sclerosis.

The chain uses TRBV5-4 and TRBJ2-1; 9 nucleotides agree with TRBD2. The CDR3 extends over 18 amino acids. CDR1 is SGHNT and CDR2 is YYREEE in the germline V gene (reference sequence). V lost 0 bases to trimming and J lost 8 bases; unmatched junction nucleotides: 15. CDR3: CASSLAGGGSGSLHEQFF. The CDR3 nucleotides are TGTGCCAGCAGCTTGGCCGGCGGTGGTAGCGGGAGTCTGCATGAGCAGTTCTTC.

This clonotype showed up just once. This chain joins TRBV11-1 and TRBJ2-1; D gene unclear. The CDR3 contains 20 residues. V was clipped by 1 base and J by 4 bases, with 26 bases between them. CDR1 is SGHAT and CDR2 is FQDESV in the germline V gene (reference sequence). The CDR3 here is CASSLGFYERQSSKYNEQFF. The CDR3 DNA follows: TGTGCCAGCAGCTTAGGGTTCTACGAGCGCCAATCCTCCAAATACAATGAGCAGTTCTTC.

The chain employs TRBV5-6 and TRBJ2-3; D perhaps matches TRBD2 (6 bases). Germline V gene sequence: CDR1 SGHDT, CDR2 YYEEEE. This CDR3 is 14 amino acids long. The V and J ends lost 3 bases and 1 base respectively, with 9 bases between them. CDR3 residues: CASSWDSRTDTQYF. The CDR3 coding sequence is TGTGCCAGCAGCTGGGACTCCCGCACAGATACGCAGTATTTT.

V and J are TRBV12-3 or TRBV12-4 and TRBJ2-3; D is perhaps TRBD2 (6 bases). This CDR3 is built from 15 residues. Deletions cut 5 bases from V and 2 bases from J, with 14 bases between. In nucleotides, the CDR3 is TGTGCCAGCAGTGGACTACAGCGATACACAGATACGCAGTATTTT. It is translated as CASSGLQRYTDTQYF.

The genes are TRBV2 and TRBJ2-5, with 8 bases matching TRBD2. Germline assignment: CDR1 SNHLY and CDR2 FYNNEI. CDR3 size: 17 residues. Losses at the gene ends were 0 bases for V and 6 bases for J; bases not matched to a gene: 12. The CDR3 is CASSEARVQREKQTQYF. For the CDR3, the DNA is TGTGCCAGCAGTGAAGCGAGGGTCCAGCGGGAGAAACAGACCCAGTACTTC.

The rearrangement uses TRBV28 and TRBJ2-1; TRBD2 aligns across 9 bases. Per germline, CDR1 MDHEN and CDR2 SYDVKM. With 3 bases clipped from V and 9 bases from J, the junction kept 9 bases outside the gene matches. There are 15 residues in the CDR3. CDR3 region: CASSFLAGGPGEQFF. The CDR3 DNA follows: TGTGCCAGCAGTTTCTTGGCGGGAGGGCCGGGTGAGCAGTTCTTC. Drawing the rest from reference TRBV28 and TRBJ2-1, the complete variable domain is DVKVTQSSRYLVKRTGEKVFLECVQDMDHENMFWYRQDPGLGLRLIYFSYDVKMKEKGDIPEGYSVSREKKERFSLILESASTNQTSMYLCASSFLAGGPGEQFFGPGTRLTVL.

The chain joins TRBV29-1 to TRBJ2-7; D is possibly TRBD1 or TRBD2 (5 bases each). V lost 1 base, J lost 4 bases, and 17 bases lay in between. Germline V gene data show CDR1 as SQVTM and CDR2 as ANQGSEA. The CDR3 covers 15 residues. The CDR3 sequence: CSVEGEEGPNYEQYF. CDR3 DNA: TGCAGCGTTGAAGGAGAAGAGGGGCCCAATTACGAGCAGTACTTC.

This clonotype was picked up one time. This sequence joins TRBV12-5 and TRBJ2-5; D gene unclear. Trimming pared 5 bases from V and 3 bases from J, leaving 16 bases between. Looked up from germline, CDR1 is LGHNT and CDR2 is FRNRAP. The CDR3 has 15 amino acids. This CDR3 is CASGLPTYREETQYF. DNA of the CDR3: TGTGCTAGTGGTCTTCCGACGTATAGGGAAGAGACCCAGTACTTC. The whole variable domain, filled in from reference TRBV12-5 and TRBJ2-5, reads DARVTQTPRHKVTEMGQEVTMRCQPILGHNTVFWYRQTMMQGLELLAYFRNRAPLDDSGMPKDRFSAEMPDATLATLKIQPSEPRDSAVYFCASGLPTYREETQYFGPGTRLLVL.

The chain joins TRBV27 to TRBJ2-1; 12 bases align to TRBD2. CDR1 MNHEY and CDR2 SMNVEV come from the germline V gene (reference sequence). Unmatched junction bases numbered 14, after V lost 4 bases and J lost 13 bases. This CDR3 region has 16 residues. CDR3 protein: CASSSRTSGRTLSQFF. The CDR3 DNA sequence: TGTGCCAGCAGTTCCCGAACTAGCGGGAGGACTTTGAGCCAGTTCTTC.

This chain links TRBV29-1 with TRBJ2-7; TRBD2 agrees at 9 bases. CDR1 is SQVTM and CDR2 is ANQGSEA in the germline V gene. V lost 7 bases to trimming and J lost 0 bases; unmatched junction nucleotides: 13. This CDR3 has 16 amino acids. CDR3 residues: CSARLYQAGGSYEQYF. For the CDR3, the DNA is TGCAGCGCCCGACTTTATCAAGCGGGAGGCTCCTACGAGCAGTACTTC.

The rearrangement links TRBV9 to TRBJ2-1; 11 bases are shared with TRBD2. CDR3 length equals 16 residues. V trimming: 3 bases; J trimming: 4 bases; junction bases outside the gene matches: 6. In germline, CDR1 is SGDLS, CDR2 YYNGEE. The CDR3: CASSAIAGGPYNEQFF. The CDR3 region has the DNA TGTGCCAGCAGCGCCATAGCGGGAGGGCCGTACAATGAGCAGTTCTTC. Supplemented by reference TRBV9 and TRBJ2-1, the full variable domain reads DSGVTQTPKHLITATGQRVTLRCSPRSGDLSVYWYQQSLDQGLQFLIQYYNGEERAKGNILERFSAQQFPDLHSELNLSSLELGDSALYFCASSAIAGGPYNEQFFGPGTRLTVL.

The chain couples TRBV28 to TRBJ2-7; no clear D gene. The germline V gene encodes CDR1 MDHEN and CDR2 SYDVKM. The CDR3 runs to 14 residues. V gave up 3 bases and J gave up 4 bases, with 13 bases separating them. In nucleotides, the CDR3 is TGTGCCAGCAGTTTTGGGCAGGCGATATACGAGCAGTACTTC. Residues: CASSFGQAIYEQYF.

The CDR3 spells CASRSQVPEAFF. In nucleotides, the CDR3 is TGTGCCAGCAGATCACAGGTCCCCGAAGCTTTCTTT. The rearrangement links TRBV13 to TRBJ1-1; TRBD1 is a possible D gene (5 bases). This CDR3 region has 12 residues. The germline V and J ends were trimmed by 6 bases and 8 bases, with 13 bases remaining between them. Germline assignment: CDR1 PRHDT and CDR2 FYEKMQ (reference sequence). The full variable domain, with the rest looked up from reference TRBV13 and TRBJ1-1, is AAGVIQSPRHLIKEKRETATLKCYPIPRHDTVYWYQQGPGQDPQFLISFYEKMQSDKGSIPDRFSAQQFSDYHSELNMSSLELGDSALYFCASRSQVPEAFFGQGTRLTVV.

This chain joins TRBV11-2 and TRBJ2-5; 9 bases line up with TRBD1. Germline lookup yields CDR1 SGHAT and CDR2 FQNNGV. This CDR3 is 16 amino acids long. After removal of 4 bases from V and 5 bases from J, the junction contained 11 bases not matched to a gene. The CDR3 loop is CASSSAGTGRRETQYF. CDR3 bases: TGTGCCAGCAGCTCAGCCGGGACAGGGCGACGGGAGACCCAGTACTTC.